Listed here are 18 T cell receptor beta chains from one sample, sequenced in a study of PD-1 blockade in classical Hodgkin lymphoma. The time point is: cycle 4 day 1 (C4D1), after 5 to 7 weeks of nivolumab. With no exception, relapse followed autologous stem cell transplantation in all patients, and brentuximab vedotin exposure varied. Libraries were prepared by immunoSEQ multiplex PCR; TCRdb keeps only in-frame clonotypes and omits some of them. The repertoire consists of approximately 52,000 clones, with roughly 86% occurring once and the leading ten covering 6.5% to 8.5%. Sequenced here: peripheral blood mononuclear cells (PBMCs), sampled before the fourth cycle of nivolumab. The receptors come from a human donor with classical Hodgkin lymphoma.

The CDR3 bases are TGTGCCAGCGCCGGTAATGCGCTCTTAGGAAACACCATATATTTT. Encoded protein: CASAGNALLGNTIYF. The chain couples TRBV9 to TRBJ1-3; D gene ambiguous. Germline CDR1 reads SGDLS; CDR2 reads YYNGEE. The CDR3 is 15 amino acids. V gave up 7 bases and J gave up 4 bases, with 18 bases separating them.

The rearrangement uses TRBV25-1 and TRBJ1-6, with TRBD1 as a possible D gene (5 bases). The CDR3 totals 15 residues. V was clipped by 3 bases and J by 9 bases, with 15 bases between them. CDR1 is MGHDK and CDR2 is SYGVNS in the germline V gene. The CDR3 region is CASSEGVSPISPLHF. CDR3 coding DNA: TGTGCCAGCAGTGAGGGGGTTTCGCCCATTTCACCCCTCCACTTT.

The chain joins TRBV7-6 to TRBJ2-2; D might be TRBD2 (6 bases). The CDR3 totals 15 residues. Germline V gene data show CDR1 as SGHVS and CDR2 as FNYEAQ. The germline V and J ends were trimmed by 1 base and 6 bases, with 12 bases remaining between them. The CDR3 loop is CASSLGGGSSGELFF. The CDR3, as DNA: TGTGCCAGCAGCTTAGGGGGAGGATCTTCCGGGGAGCTGTTTTTT. The full variable domain, rest sourced from reference TRBV7-6 and TRBJ2-2, is GAGVSQSPRYKVTKRGQDVALRCDPISGHVSLYWYRQALGQGPEFLTYFNYEAQQDKSGLPNDRFSAERPEGSISTLTIQRTEQRDSAMYRCASSLGGGSSGELFFGEGSRLTVL.

The chain is built from TRBV10-3 and TRBJ1-1, with no clear D. V was shortened by 1 base and J by 4 bases, with 10 bases between the two germline ends. Germline values: CDR1 ENHRY, CDR2 SYGVKD. This CDR3 has 14 amino acids. DNA of the CDR3: TGTGCCATCAGTGAGTGGGGATCCGGCACTGAAGCTTTCTTT. Protein product: CAISEWGSGTEAFF.

The chain employs TRBV28 and TRBJ2-3, with D possibly matching TRBD2 (7 bases). From germline, CDR1 is MDHEN and CDR2 SYDVKM. The CDR3 length is 15 residues. V was shortened by 6 bases and J by 2 bases, with 15 bases between the two germline ends. The CDR3 reads CASSLIRGATDTQYF. CDR3 DNA sequence: TGTGCCAGCAGCCTTATCCGGGGGGCCACAGATACGCAGTATTTT.

This chain connects TRBV10-3 to TRBJ2-5; possibly TRBD2 for D (7 bases). V was pared by 6 bases and J by 5 bases, with 25 bases between. The CDR3 extends over 17 amino acids. Germline V lookup: CDR1 ENHRY, CDR2 SYGVKD. The CDR3: CAIRGTLARGGRETQYF. For the CDR3, the DNA is TGTGCCATCAGGGGGACCCTGGCTAGGGGGGGCAGGGAGACCCAGTACTTC.

The gene calls are TRBV27 and TRBJ1-2; a possible D gene is TRBD1 (6 bases). The CDR3 loop spans 11 amino acids. The V gene lost 9 bases and the J gene lost 8 bases, with 13 bases spanning the gap. Per germline, CDR1 MNHEY and CDR2 SMNVEV (reference sequence). The CDR3 region has the DNA TGTGCCAGACCAGGGGTGGAGGGCTACACCTTC. Its protein product is CARPGVEGYTF.

The rearrangement joins TRBV6-8 to TRBJ1-4; D is undetermined. This CDR3 is 13 amino acids long. CDR1 MNHGY and CDR2 SAAAGT come from the germline V gene. Trimming pared 8 bases from V and 4 bases from J, leaving 11 bases between. The CDR3 bases are TGTGCCAGCCGACTTCGGGATAATGAAAAACTGTTTTTT. Protein sequence: CASRLRDNEKLFF.

This chain joins TRBV19 and TRBJ2-2, with 11 bases matching TRBD2. After removal of 11 bases from V and 0 bases from J, the junction contained 5 bases not matched to a gene. Germline V CDR1 and CDR2: LNHDA, SQIVND (reference sequence). The CDR3 consists of 15 residues. The CDR3 DNA reads TGTGCCTCCTTAGCGGGGGGGCCGAACACCGGGGAGCTGTTTTTT. The encoded protein is CASLAGGPNTGELFF.

The table lists this clone with a few counts. The chain links TRBV6-5 to TRBJ1-1, with D possibly TRBD1 on 5 matching bases. V was clipped by 4 bases and J by 1 base, with 10 bases between them. Germline CDR1 MNHEY, CDR2 SVGAGI. This CDR3 has 14 residues. The CDR3: CASSFTGGNTEAFF. CDR3 sequence (DNA): TGTGCCAGCAGTTTCACGGGGGGGAACACTGAAGCTTTCTTT.

V usage is TRBV27 and J usage is TRBJ1-2; tentatively, D is TRBD1 (5 bases). Germline lookup yields CDR1 MNHEY and CDR2 SMNVEV (reference sequence). The CDR3 spans 14 residues. V was shortened by 4 bases and J by 0 bases, with 9 bases between the two germline ends. CDR3 residues: CASSSGPSNYGYTF. CDR3 DNA sequence: TGTGCCAGCAGTTCAGGGCCCTCTAACTATGGCTACACCTTC.

The rearrangement links TRBV6-1 to TRBJ2-2; 7 nucleotides line up with TRBD1. J gave up 6 bases and V 3 bases, and 7 bases lay outside the gene matches. The germline V gene encodes CDR1 MNHNS and CDR2 SASEGT. This CDR3 is 15 amino acids long. CDR3 nucleotides: TGTGCCAGCAGTGATAGGGGGCGGTGGGCCGGGGAGCTGTTTTTT. Amino acids: CASSDRGRWAGELFF.

V gene TRBV5-4 combines with J gene TRBJ2-5; D might be TRBD1 or TRBD2, each matching 5 bases. This CDR3 is 14 amino acids long. V was clipped by 7 bases and J by 2 bases, with 15 bases between them. The V gene's germline CDR1 is SGHNT and CDR2 YYREEE (reference sequence). CDR3 amino acids: CASRTGTIQETQYF. The CDR3 nucleotides read TGTGCCAGCCGAACCGGGACGATTCAAGAGACCCAGTACTTC.

This rearrangement joins TRBV11-2 to TRBJ2-1; D is unresolved. The CDR3 runs 13 residues. Per the germline V gene, CDR1 is SGHAT and CDR2 is FQNNGV. The V end was cut by 3 bases, the J end by 8 bases, with 11 bases between. CDR3 in amino acids: CASSFLGIDEQFF. Written as DNA, the CDR3 is TGTGCCAGCAGCTTCCTAGGAATCGATGAGCAGTTCTTC.

This chain links TRBV6-1 with TRBJ1-6, with D unclear. V was clipped by 3 bases and J by 2 bases, with 8 bases between them. Per germline, CDR1 MNHNS and CDR2 SASEGT. The CDR3 is 15 residues long. The CDR3: CASSDVGPYNSPLHF. The CDR3 DNA follows: TGTGCCAGCAGTGACGTTGGGCCCTATAATTCACCCCTCCACTTT.

The V gene is TRBV6-1, the J gene TRBJ2-1; TRBD1 matches at 8 bases. Per the germline V gene, CDR1 is MNHNS and CDR2 is SASEGT. Losses at the gene ends were 2 bases for V and 8 bases for J; bases not matched to a gene: 5. The CDR3 runs to 14 residues. This CDR3 is CASSELDRDYEQFF. In DNA form, the CDR3 reads TGTGCCAGCAGTGAATTGGACAGGGACTATGAGCAGTTCTTC.

The V and J genes are TRBV7-3 and TRBJ2-1; no firm D call. Germline CDR1 and CDR2: SGHTA and FQGTGA. CDR3 length: 14 amino acids. Deletions cut 5 bases from V and 3 bases from J, with 11 bases between. In DNA form, the CDR3 reads TGTGCCAGCAGCCCCGGTGGTGTCTACAATGAGCAGTTCTTC. Amino acids: CASSPGGVYNEQFF.

V gene TRBV5-1 combines with J gene TRBJ2-3; D remains unclear. Trimming pared 0 bases from V and 4 bases from J, leaving 9 bases between. The CDR3 is made up of 14 amino acids. CDR1 and CDR2 (germline): SGHRS, YFSETQ. The CDR3 sequence: CASSLGQPADTQYF. CDR3 coding DNA: TGCGCCAGCAGCTTGGGGCAGCCGGCAGATACGCAGTATTTT.